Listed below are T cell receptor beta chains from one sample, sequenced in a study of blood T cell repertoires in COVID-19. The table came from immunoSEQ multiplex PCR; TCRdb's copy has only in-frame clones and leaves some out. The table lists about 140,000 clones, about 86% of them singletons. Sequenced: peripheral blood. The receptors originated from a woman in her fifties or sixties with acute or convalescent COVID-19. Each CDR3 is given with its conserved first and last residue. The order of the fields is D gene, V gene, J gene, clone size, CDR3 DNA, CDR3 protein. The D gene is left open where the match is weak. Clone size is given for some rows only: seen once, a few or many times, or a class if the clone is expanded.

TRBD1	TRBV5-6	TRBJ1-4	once	TGTGCCAGCAGCATACTGACAGGGCTTAAGGAAAAACTGTTTTTT	CASSILTGLKEKLFF
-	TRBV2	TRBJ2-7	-	TGTGCCAGCACCTCCCCCCCCCACGAGCAGTACTTC	CASTSPPHEQYF
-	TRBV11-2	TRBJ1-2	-	TGTGCCAGCAGCTTAGGTGGGGGCCCCTACTATGGCTACACCTTC	CASSLGGGPYYGYTF
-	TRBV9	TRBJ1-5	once	TGTGCCAGCGGCCGGGGAGGGCTTCAGCCCCAGCATTTT	CASGRGGLQPQHF
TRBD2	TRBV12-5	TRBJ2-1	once	TGTGCTAGTGGTTTGCTAGCGGGGGCTGAGCAGTTCTTC	CASGLLAGAEQFF
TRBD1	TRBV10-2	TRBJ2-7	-	TGCGCCAGCAGTGAATTCCGGGGACAGGGTCTCTACGAGCAGTACTTC	CASSEFRGQGLYEQYF
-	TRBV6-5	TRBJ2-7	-	TGTGCCAGCAGTTACGGGCGGGACGCAGGATTCTACGAGCAGTACTTC	CASSYGRDAGFYEQYF
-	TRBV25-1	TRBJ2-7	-	TGTGCCAGCAGTGAAGCGGGCCTCTACTACGAGCAGTACTTC	CASSEAGLYYEQYF
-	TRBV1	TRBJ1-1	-	TGCACCAGCAGCCAAGATCCCGTGAACACTGAAGCTTTCTTT	CTSSQDPVNTEAFF
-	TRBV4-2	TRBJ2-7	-	TGTGCCAGCAGCCATCTGGGGCCCGAGCAGTACTTC	CASSHLGPEQYF
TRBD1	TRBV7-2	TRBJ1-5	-	TGTGCCAGCAGCCCCCGAGGGACAGGGGACCATCAGCCCCAGCATTTT	CASSPRGTGDHQPQHF
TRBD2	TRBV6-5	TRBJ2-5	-	TGTGCCAGCAGTTTCCGGACTAGCGGGGCCCAGAAGACCCAGTACTTC	CASSFRTSGAQKTQYF
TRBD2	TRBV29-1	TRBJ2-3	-	TGCAGCCTCAGGGGCGGGGGGGCGACAGATACGCAGTATTTT	CSLRGGGATDTQYF
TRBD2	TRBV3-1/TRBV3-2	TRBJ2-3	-	TGTGCCAGCAGCCAGTGGTTGAGCGGGGGGCGCACAGATACGCAGTATTTT	CASSQWLSGGRTDTQYF
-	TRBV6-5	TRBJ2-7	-	TGTGCCAGCAGTTACCTGGGCGGGGTGGGGTACGAGCAGTACTTC	CASSYLGGVGYEQYF
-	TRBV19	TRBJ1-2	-	TGTGCCAGTAGTATTGGGACAATCTACACCTTC	CASSIGTIYTF
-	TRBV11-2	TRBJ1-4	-	TGTGCCAGCAGTAGAGAGCGTAATGAAAAACTGTTTTTT	CASSRERNEKLFF
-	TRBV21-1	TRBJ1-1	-	TGTGCCAGCAGCAACCCCAGGGGGCATGAGGGTGAAGCTTTCTTT	CASSNPRGHEGEAFF
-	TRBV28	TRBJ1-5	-	TGTGCCAGCAGTTTAGTGTCGGGTCAGCCCCAGCATTTT	CASSLVSGQPQHF
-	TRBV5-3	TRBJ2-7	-	TGTGCCAGAAGCTTGCAGGGCAGATGGCACGAGCAGTACTTC	CARSLQGRWHEQYF
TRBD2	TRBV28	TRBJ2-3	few	TGTGCCAGCCTCCGTCCGGGGGGGAGCACAGATACGCAGTATTTT	CASLRPGGSTDTQYF
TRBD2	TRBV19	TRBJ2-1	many	TGTGCCAGTAGTATAGGTAGCGGGGGGGCCAATGAGCAGTTCTTC	CASSIGSGGANEQFF
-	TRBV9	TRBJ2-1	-	TGTGCCAGCAGCGTTTCCGGCTCCTACAATGAGCAGTTCTTC	CASSVSGSYNEQFF
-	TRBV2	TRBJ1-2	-	TGTGCCAGCATTATACAGGGACCTCCCTATGGCTACACCTTC	CASIIQGPPYGYTF
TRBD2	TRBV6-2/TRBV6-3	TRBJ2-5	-	TGTGCCAGCAGCCGAGCTAGCGGGGGGGCATCAGAGACCCAGTACTTC	CASSRASGGASETQYF
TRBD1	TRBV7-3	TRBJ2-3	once	TGTGCCAGCAGCTTGACAGGGAGTGGGACAGATACGCAGTATTTT	CASSLTGSGTDTQYF
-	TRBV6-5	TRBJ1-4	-	TGTGCCAGCGGGGTCCGGGAGGGTGAAAAACTGTTTTTT	CASGVREGEKLFF
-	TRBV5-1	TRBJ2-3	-	TGCGCCAGCTCTAGGGGCTTCACAGATACGCAGTATTTT	CASSRGFTDTQYF
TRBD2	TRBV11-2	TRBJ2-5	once	TGTGCCAGCAGCTTACTCTGGGGGGGGACCCAAGAGACCCAGTACTTC	CASSLLWGGTQETQYF
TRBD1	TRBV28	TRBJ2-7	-	TGTGCCAGCAGTTCCTTCCACAGGGGGCGCCCCTACGAGCAGTACTTC	CASSSFHRGRPYEQYF
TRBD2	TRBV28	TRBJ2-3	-	TGTGCCAGCAGTACTAGCGGACGTAGCACAGATACGCAGTATTTT	CASSTSGRSTDTQYF
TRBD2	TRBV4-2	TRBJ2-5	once	TGTGCCAGCGCGGGGGGCTCTCAAGAGACCCAGTACTTC	CASAGGSQETQYF
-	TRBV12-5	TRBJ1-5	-	TGTGCTAGTGGTTTGGCCCCTAATCAGCCCCAGCATTTT	CASGLAPNQPQHF
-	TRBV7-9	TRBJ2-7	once	TGTGCCAGCAGCTTATGGGGCAGCTACGAGCAGTACTTC	CASSLWGSYEQYF
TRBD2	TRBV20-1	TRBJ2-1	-	TGCAGTGCTACGGGGGGGAATGAGCAGTTCTTC	CSATGGNEQFF